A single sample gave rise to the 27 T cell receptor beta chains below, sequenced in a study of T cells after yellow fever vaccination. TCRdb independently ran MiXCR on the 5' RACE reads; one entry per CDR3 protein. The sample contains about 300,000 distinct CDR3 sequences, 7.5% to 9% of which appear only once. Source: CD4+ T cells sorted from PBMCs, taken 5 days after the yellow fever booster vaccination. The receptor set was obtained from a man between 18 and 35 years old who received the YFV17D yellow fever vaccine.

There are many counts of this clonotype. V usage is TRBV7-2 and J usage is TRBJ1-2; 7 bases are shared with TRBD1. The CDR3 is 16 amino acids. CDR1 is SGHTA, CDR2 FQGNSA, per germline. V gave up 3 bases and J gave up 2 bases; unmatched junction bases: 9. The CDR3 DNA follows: TGTGCCAGCAGCTTCGGGACAGCCGTCCGAAACTATGGCTACACCTTC. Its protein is CASSFGTAVRNYGYTF. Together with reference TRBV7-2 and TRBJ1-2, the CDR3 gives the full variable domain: GAGVSQSPSNKVTEKGKDVELRCDPISGHTALYWYRQSLGQGLEFLIYFQGNSAPDKSGLPSDRFSAERTGGSVSTLTIQRTQQEDSAVYLCASSFGTAVRNYGYTFGSGTRLTVV.

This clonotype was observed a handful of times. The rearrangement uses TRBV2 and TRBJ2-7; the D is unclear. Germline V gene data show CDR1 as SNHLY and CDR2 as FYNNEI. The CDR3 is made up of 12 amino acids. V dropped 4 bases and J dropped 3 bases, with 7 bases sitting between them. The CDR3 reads CASSGVDYEQYF. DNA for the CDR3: TGTGCCAGCAGTGGAGTAGACTACGAGCAGTACTTC.

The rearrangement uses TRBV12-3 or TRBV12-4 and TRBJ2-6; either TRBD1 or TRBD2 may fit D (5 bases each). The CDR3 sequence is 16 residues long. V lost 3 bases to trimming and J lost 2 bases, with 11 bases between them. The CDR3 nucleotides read TGTGCCAGCAGTTTGGGGGTGGCTACTGGGGCCAACGTCCTGACTTTC. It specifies CASSLGVATGANVLTF.

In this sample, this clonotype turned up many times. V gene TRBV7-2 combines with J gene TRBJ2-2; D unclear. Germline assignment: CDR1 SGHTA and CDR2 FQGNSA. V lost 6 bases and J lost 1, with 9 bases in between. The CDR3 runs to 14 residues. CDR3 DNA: TGTGCCAGCAGGTCGTACAGGAACACCGGGGAGCTGTTTTTT. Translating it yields CASRSYRNTGELFF.

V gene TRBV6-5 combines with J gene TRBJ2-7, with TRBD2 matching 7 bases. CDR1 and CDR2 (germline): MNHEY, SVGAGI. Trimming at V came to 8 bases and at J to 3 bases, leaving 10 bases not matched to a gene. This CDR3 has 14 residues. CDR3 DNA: TGTGCCAGCGCTAGACTAGCCGGACGCTACGAGCAGTACGTC. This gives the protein CASARLAGRYEQYV.

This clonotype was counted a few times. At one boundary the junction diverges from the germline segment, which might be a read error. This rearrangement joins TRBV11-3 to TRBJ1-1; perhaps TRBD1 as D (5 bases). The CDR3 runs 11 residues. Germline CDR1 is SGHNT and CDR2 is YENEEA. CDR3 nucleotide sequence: TGTGCCAGCAGCTTAGATTGGGGGTCATCCTTT. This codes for CASSLDWGSSF.

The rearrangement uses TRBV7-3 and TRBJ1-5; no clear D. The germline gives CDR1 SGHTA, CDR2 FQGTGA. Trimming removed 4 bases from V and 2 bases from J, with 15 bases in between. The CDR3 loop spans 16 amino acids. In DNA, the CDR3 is TGTGCCAGCAGCTCGTGGGCGTTTCAAGGCAATCAGCCCCAGCATTTT. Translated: CASSSWAFQGNQPQHF.

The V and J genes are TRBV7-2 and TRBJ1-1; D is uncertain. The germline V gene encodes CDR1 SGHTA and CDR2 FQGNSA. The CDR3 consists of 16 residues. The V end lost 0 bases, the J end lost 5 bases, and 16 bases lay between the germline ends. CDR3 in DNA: TGTGCCAGCAGCTTAGCCGCCGGATCCCCCGGGACTGAAGCTTTCTTT. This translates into CASSLAAGSPGTEAFF.

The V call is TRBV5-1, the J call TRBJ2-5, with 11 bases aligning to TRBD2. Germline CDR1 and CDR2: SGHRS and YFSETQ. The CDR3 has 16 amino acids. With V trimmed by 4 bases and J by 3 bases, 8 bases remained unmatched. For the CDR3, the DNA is TGCGCCAGCAGCCCCCGGCCGGGACTAGCGGAAGAGACCCAGTACTTC. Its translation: CASSPRPGLAEETQYF.

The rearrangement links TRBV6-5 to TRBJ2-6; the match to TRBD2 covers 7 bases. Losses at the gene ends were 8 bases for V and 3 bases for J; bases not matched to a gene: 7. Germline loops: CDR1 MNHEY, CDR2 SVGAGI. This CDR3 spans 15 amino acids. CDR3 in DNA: TGTGCCAGCCAGAGGACTAGTTATGGGGCCAACGTCCTGACTTTC. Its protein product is CASQRTSYGANVLTF.

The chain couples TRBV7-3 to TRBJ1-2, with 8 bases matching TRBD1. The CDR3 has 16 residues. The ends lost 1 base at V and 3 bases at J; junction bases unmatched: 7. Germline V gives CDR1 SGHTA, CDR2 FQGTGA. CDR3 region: CASSLMGTQGDYGYTF. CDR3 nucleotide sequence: TGTGCCAGCAGCTTAATGGGGACACAGGGGGACTATGGCTACACCTTC.

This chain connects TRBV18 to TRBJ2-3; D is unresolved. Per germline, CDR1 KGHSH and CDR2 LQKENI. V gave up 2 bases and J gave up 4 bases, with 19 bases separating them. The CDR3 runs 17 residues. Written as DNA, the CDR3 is TGTGCCAGCTCACCAGAGGTGTCCGGGTTTCGTCCAGATACGCAGTATTTT. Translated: CASSPEVSGFRPDTQYF.

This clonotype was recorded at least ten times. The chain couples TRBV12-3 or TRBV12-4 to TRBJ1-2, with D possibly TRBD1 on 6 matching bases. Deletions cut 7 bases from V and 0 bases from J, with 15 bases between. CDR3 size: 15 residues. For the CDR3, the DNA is TGTGCCAGCACCCTTGGGGGGGCCTCTAACTATGGCTACACCTTC. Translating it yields CASTLGGASNYGYTF.

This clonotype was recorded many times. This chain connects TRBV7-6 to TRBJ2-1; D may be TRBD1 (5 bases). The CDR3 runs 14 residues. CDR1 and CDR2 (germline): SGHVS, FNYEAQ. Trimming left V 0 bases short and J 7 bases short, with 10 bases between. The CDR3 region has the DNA TGTGCCAGCAGCTTAGCGTCGGCAGGGAATGAGCAGTTCTTC. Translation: CASSLASAGNEQFF.

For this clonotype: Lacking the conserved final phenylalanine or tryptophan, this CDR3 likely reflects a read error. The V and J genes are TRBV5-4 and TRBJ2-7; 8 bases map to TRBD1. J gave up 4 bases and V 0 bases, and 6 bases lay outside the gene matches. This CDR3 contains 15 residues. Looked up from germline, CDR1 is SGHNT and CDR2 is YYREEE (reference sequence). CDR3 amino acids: CASSLGLQGAYEQYS. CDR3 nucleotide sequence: TGTGCCAGCAGCTTGGGTTTGCAGGGGGCTTACGAGCAGTACTCC.

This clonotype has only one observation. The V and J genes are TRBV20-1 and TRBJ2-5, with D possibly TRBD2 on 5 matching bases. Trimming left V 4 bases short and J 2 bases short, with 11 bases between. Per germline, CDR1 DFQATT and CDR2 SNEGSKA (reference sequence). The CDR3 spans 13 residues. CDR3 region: CSATQRTQETQYF. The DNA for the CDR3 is TGCAGTGCTACCCAGAGGACTCAAGAGACCCAGTACTTC.

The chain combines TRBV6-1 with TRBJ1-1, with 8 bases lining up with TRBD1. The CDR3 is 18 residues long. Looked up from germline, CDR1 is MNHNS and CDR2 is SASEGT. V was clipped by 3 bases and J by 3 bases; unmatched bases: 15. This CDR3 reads CASSDYFRGRFTDTEAFF. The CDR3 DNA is TGTGCCAGCAGTGATTATTTCAGGGGGCGTTTCACGGACACTGAAGCTTTCTTT.

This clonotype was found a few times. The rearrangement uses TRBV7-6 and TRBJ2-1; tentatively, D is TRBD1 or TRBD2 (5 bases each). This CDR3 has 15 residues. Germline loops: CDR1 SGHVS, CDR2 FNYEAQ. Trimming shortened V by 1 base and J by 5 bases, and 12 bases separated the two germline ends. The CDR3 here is CASSLGRQGDNEQFF. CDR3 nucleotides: TGTGCCAGCAGCTTAGGGCGTCAGGGAGACAATGAGCAGTTCTTC.

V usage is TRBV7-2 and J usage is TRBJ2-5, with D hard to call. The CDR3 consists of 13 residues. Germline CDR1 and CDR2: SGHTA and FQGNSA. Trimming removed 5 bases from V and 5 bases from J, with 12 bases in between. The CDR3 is CASSPPPWETQYF. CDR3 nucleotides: TGTGCCAGCAGCCCCCCGCCGTGGGAGACCCAGTACTTC.

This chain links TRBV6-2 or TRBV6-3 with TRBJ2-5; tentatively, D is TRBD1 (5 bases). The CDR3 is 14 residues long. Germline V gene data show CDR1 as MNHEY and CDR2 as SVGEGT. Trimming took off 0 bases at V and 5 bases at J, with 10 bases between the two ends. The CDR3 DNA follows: TGTGCCAGCAGTTACTCTCGGCAGGGCGAGACCCAGTACTTC. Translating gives CASSYSRQGETQYF.

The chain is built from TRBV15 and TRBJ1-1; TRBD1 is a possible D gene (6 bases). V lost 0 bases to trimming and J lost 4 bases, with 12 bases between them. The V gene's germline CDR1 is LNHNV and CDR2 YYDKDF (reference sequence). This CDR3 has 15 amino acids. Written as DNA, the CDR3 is TGTGCCACCAGCAGAGATGGTACAGGGTCCACTGAAGCTTTCTTT. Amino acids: CATSRDGTGSTEAFF.

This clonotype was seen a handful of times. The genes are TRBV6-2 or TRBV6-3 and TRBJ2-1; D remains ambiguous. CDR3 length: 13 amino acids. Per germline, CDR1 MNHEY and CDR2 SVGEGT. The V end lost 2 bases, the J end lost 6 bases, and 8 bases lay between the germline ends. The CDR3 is CASSYERPNEQFF. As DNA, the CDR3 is TGTGCCAGCAGTTACGAAAGGCCCAATGAGCAGTTCTTC.

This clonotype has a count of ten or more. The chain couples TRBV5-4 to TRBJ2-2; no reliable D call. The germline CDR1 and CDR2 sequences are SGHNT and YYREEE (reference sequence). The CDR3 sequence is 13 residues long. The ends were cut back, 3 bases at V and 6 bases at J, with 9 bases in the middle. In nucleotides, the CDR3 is TGTGCCAGCAGCTCTAATAGCCCCGGGGAGCTGTTTTTT. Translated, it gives CASSSNSPGELFF.

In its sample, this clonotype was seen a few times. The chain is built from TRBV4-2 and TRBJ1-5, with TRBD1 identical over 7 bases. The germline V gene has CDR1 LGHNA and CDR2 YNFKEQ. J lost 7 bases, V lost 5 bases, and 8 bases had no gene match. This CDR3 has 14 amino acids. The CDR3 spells CASSVRGGGQPQHF. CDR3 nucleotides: TGTGCCAGCAGCGTCCGAGGGGGCGGGCAGCCCCAGCATTTT.

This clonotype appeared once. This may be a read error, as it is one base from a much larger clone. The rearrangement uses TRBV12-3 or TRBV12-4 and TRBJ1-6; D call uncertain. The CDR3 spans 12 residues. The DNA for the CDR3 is TGTGCCAGCGGCCTTTGGGGTTCACCCGTCCACTTT. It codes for CASGLWGSPVHF.

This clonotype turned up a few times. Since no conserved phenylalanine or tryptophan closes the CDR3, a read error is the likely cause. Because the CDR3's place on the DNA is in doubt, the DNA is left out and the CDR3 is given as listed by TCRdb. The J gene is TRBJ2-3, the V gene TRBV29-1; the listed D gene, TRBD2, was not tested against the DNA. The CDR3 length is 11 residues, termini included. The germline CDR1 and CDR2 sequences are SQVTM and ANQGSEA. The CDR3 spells CSVEDPSLAEV.

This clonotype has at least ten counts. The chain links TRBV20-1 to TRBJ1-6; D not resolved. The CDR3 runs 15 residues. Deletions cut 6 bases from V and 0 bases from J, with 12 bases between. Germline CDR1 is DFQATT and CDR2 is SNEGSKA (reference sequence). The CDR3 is CSAPLSSSYNSPLHF. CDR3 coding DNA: TGCAGTGCCCCGCTCTCGAGCTCCTATAATTCACCCCTCCACTTT.